Shown below are 26 T cell receptor beta chains from a single sample sequenced in a study of identical twins. TCRdb recomputed calls from the 5' RACE reads with MiXCR, one row per CDR3 protein. The profile shows 1.5 million to 2 million distinct CDR3 sequences, about 30% of them singletons. The sequencing sample was made of cord blood. The receptors here all came from a newborn girl in good health.

Regarding this clonotype: This sequence may be a read error, since a much larger clone differs from it by one base. J is TRBJ2-1 and V is TRBV4-2; maybe TRBD2 (6 bases). Germline assignment: CDR1 LGHNA and CDR2 YNFKEQ. The CDR3 covers 13 residues. The CDR3 DNA reads TGTGCCAGAAGCCAACTCCGGGACTCCGAGCAGTTCTTC. This encodes CARSQLRDSEQFF.

The chain employs TRBV20-1 and TRBJ2-1; D gene unclear. V dropped 3 bases and J dropped 0 bases, with 3 bases sitting between them. CDR3 length equals 12 residues. The germline V gene encodes CDR1 DFQATT and CDR2 SNEGSKA (reference sequence). The CDR3 DNA reads TGCAGTGCTAGCCTCTCCTACAATGAGCAGTTCTTC. Translation gives CSASLSYNEQFF.

The rearrangement uses TRBV9 and TRBJ2-1; no reliable D call. V was shortened by 0 bases and J by 7 bases, with 11 bases between the two germline ends. CDR1 is SGDLS, CDR2 YYNGEE, per germline. This CDR3 has 14 residues. CDR3 residues: CASSVEVRPNEQFF. CDR3 DNA: TGTGCCAGCAGCGTAGAGGTCAGACCAAATGAGCAGTTCTTC.

The rearrangement joins TRBV20-1 to TRBJ2-4, with D perhaps matching TRBD2 (5 bases). CDR1 is DFQATT, CDR2 SNEGSKA, per germline (reference sequence). The V end lost 2 bases, the J end lost 0 bases, and 20 bases lay between the germline ends. The CDR3 has 18 residues. This chain's CDR3 is CSARPRFSVASAKNIQYF. CDR3 nucleotides: TGCAGTGCTAGACCTCGGTTCTCGGTAGCGTCAGCCAAAAACATTCAGTACTTC.

This clonotype came up a few times. V is TRBV28 and J is TRBJ2-3, with D unresolved. Germline assignment: CDR1 MDHEN and CDR2 SYDVKM. Trimming shortened V by 0 bases and J by 0 bases, and 10 bases separated the two germline ends. This CDR3 contains 16 residues. The CDR3 DNA is TGTGCCAGCAGTTTATGGCTTGATACTAGCACAGATACGCAGTATTTT. This gives the protein CASSLWLDTSTDTQYF.

This clonotype showed up many times. The chain joins TRBV10-3 to TRBJ1-2, with D unresolved. The germline V gene has CDR1 ENHRY and CDR2 SYGVKD. The CDR3 is 14 residues long. The ends were cut back, 4 bases at V and 3 bases at J, with 12 bases in the middle. The DNA of the CDR3 is TGTGCCATCAGTGCGGGGAATGGGGACTATGGCTACACCTTC. It specifies CAISAGNGDYGYTF.

The chain uses TRBV25-1 and TRBJ1-2, with a weak D call TRBD1 (6 bases). Germline CDR1 and CDR2: MGHDK and SYGVNS. Trimming shortened V by 6 bases and J by 7 bases, and 18 bases separated the two germline ends. The CDR3 runs 14 residues. CDR3 sequence reads: CASSHRDHWAGYTF. As DNA, the CDR3 is TGTGCCAGCAGCCACAGGGACCACTGGGCTGGCTACACCTTC.

This chain links TRBV7-8 with TRBJ2-5, with D perhaps matching TRBD2 (7 bases). This CDR3 region has 16 residues. CDR1 and CDR2 from the germline V gene are SGHVS and FQNEAQ. Trimming removed 5 bases from V and 1 base from J, with 17 bases in between. The CDR3 reads CASSPLTGGRQETQYF. DNA for the CDR3: TGTGCCAGCAGCCCCCTCACCGGGGGGCGCCAAGAGACCCAGTACTTC.

The chain recombines TRBV6-1 with TRBJ1-2; D remains ambiguous. V lost 3 bases to trimming and J lost 4 bases, with 9 bases between them. The germline CDR1 and CDR2 sequences are MNHNS and SASEGT. This CDR3 has 13 amino acids. The CDR3: CASSEGDAYGYTF. CDR3 coding DNA: TGTGCCAGCAGTGAGGGAGACGCCTATGGCTACACCTTC.

In this sample, this clonotype turned up a few times. This chain joins TRBV12-3 or TRBV12-4 and TRBJ1-2; 7 bases match TRBD1. The CDR3 contains 14 residues. V lost 8 bases to trimming and J lost 6 bases; unmatched junction nucleotides: 12. In nucleotides, the CDR3 is TGTGCCAGCTCCTCCGATGACAGGGAGCATGGCTACACCTTC. Its translation is CASSSDDREHGYTF.

This clonotype was observed many times. V gene TRBV11-1 combines with J gene TRBJ2-1; D ambiguous. V lost 6 bases to trimming and J lost 6 bases, with 9 bases between them. The CDR3 spans 12 residues. CDR1 and CDR2 (germline): SGHAT, FQDESV (reference sequence). The CDR3 sequence is CASSSSFNEQFF. The CDR3 DNA reads as TGTGCCAGCAGTTCGTCATTCAATGAGCAGTTCTTC.

V and J are TRBV6-5 and TRBJ1-1, with D maybe TRBD1 (6 bases). The germline V gene has CDR1 MNHEY and CDR2 SVGAGI. The CDR3 spans 14 residues. V gave up 7 bases and J gave up 1 base, with 13 bases separating them. The CDR3 reads CASKRRGSNTEAFF. The CDR3 nucleotides are TGTGCCAGCAAGCGCAGGGGTTCGAACACTGAAGCTTTCTTT.

This clonotype was seen ten or more times. The chain combines TRBV6-7 with TRBJ2-7; D not certain. TRBV6-7 is known as an ORF, though its function is uncertain. The CDR3 extends over 13 amino acids. Between the trimmed V and J ends, which lost 2 bases and 2 bases, there was a span of 7 bases. DNA of the CDR3: TGTGCCAGCAGTTACAAATCTCCCTACGAGCAGTACTTC. As protein: CASSYKSPYEQYF.

The chain combines TRBV20-1 with TRBJ2-7; no definite D call. CDR1 and CDR2 from the germline V gene are DFQATT and SNEGSKA (reference sequence). The germline V and J ends were trimmed by 4 bases and 0 bases, with 13 bases remaining between them. This CDR3 comprises 14 residues. The CDR3 nucleotides are TGCAGTGCTACGACAATGCAACTCTCCTACGAGCAGTACTTC. Amino acids: CSATTMQLSYEQYF.

The V and J genes are TRBV20-1 and TRBJ2-1; a possible D gene is TRBD2 (5 bases). This CDR3 is built from 15 residues. Trimming took off 6 bases at V and 2 bases at J, with 17 bases between the two ends. Germline V CDR1 and CDR2: DFQATT, SNEGSKA (reference sequence). The CDR3 is CSAQQRPAPYNEQFF. In DNA form, the CDR3 reads TGCAGTGCGCAGCAGCGGCCGGCCCCCTACAATGAGCAGTTCTTC.

V is TRBV30 and J is TRBJ2-3, with D unresolved. This CDR3 has 14 residues. Trimming removed 5 bases at V and 1 base at J, with 13 bases between. Germline loops: CDR1 GTSNPN, CDR2 SVGIG (reference sequence). The CDR3 DNA reads as TGTGCCTGGGTACGGACCCCTGGCACAGATACGCAGTATTTT. Its protein is CAWVRTPGTDTQYF. The whole variable domain, filled in from reference TRBV30 and TRBJ2-3, reads SQTIHQWPATLVQPVGSPLSLECTVEGTSNPNLYWYRQAAGRGLQLLFYSVGIGQISSEVPQNLSASRPQDRQFILSSKKLLLSDSGFYLCAWVRTPGTDTQYFGPGTRLTVL.

In this sample, this clonotype turned up a few times. The chain joins TRBV5-1 to TRBJ2-1, with 13 bases aligning to TRBD2. Germline trimming cut 10 bases from V and 6 bases from J; bases unmatched to any gene: 4. This CDR3 contains 13 residues. Per germline, CDR1 SGHRS and CDR2 YFSETQ. The CDR3 nucleotides read TGCGCCGTTAGGACTAGCGGGGGCAATGAGCAGTTCTTC. Translating gives CAVRTSGGNEQFF.

The chain has TRBV6-1 and TRBJ2-7; D is uncertain. With the DNA end fitting TRBJ2-5 better, the J assignment may be wrong. The CDR3 extends over 13 amino acids. The germline CDR1 and CDR2 sequences are MNHNS and SASEGT. The CDR3 is CASLRQGRETQYF. The CDR3 DNA sequence: TGTGCCAGCTTAAGACAAGGGCGGGAGACCCAGTACTTC.

The table lists this clonotype with a few counts. This sequence joins TRBV7-2 and TRBJ2-5, with 14 bases that match TRBD2. Germline V gene data show CDR1 as SGHTA and CDR2 as FQGNSA. V lost 5 bases, J lost 2 bases, and 4 bases stayed unmatched. The CDR3 has 16 residues. The CDR3 bases are TGTGCCAGCAGCCGACTAGCGGGAGGGAGTCAAGAGACCCAGTACTTC. Translated, it gives CASSRLAGGSQETQYF. The entire variable domain, with the rest obtained from reference TRBV7-2 and TRBJ2-5, is as follows: GAGVSQSPSNKVTEKGKDVELRCDPISGHTALYWYRQSLGQGLEFLIYFQGNSAPDKSGLPSDRFSAERTGGSVSTLTIQRTQQEDSAVYLCASSRLAGGSQETQYFGPGTRLLVL.

This clonotype was seen a few times. This rearrangement joins TRBV6-6 to TRBJ2-7; tentative D call: TRBD2 (6 bases). The ends were cut back, 6 bases at V and 3 bases at J, with 15 bases in the middle. The CDR3 spans 14 residues. Per the germline V gene, CDR1 is MNHNY and CDR2 is SVGAGI (reference sequence). The CDR3 nucleotides are TGTGCCAGCAGCGGGACTCCGGATGTCTACGAGCAGTACTTC. It is translated as CASSGTPDVYEQYF.

V gene TRBV6-2 or TRBV6-3 combines with J gene TRBJ1-2; D possibly corresponds to TRBD1 (6 bases). Trimming took 2 bases from V and 9 from J, leaving 16 bases between them. CDR3 length equals 14 residues. Germline CDR1 is MNHEY and CDR2 is SVGEGT. CDR3 protein: CASSYQGRAIRYTF. The CDR3 coding sequence is TGTGCCAGCAGTTACCAGGGGAGAGCTATTCGCTACACCTTC.

This clonotype was detected only a few times. The V and J genes are TRBV11-2 and TRBJ1-2, with D possibly matching TRBD1 (5 bases). Germline V gene data show CDR1 as SGHAT and CDR2 as FQNNGV. This CDR3 contains 15 residues. Trimming pared 3 bases from V and 0 bases from J, leaving 11 bases between. CDR3 protein: CASSFGTAANYGYTF. CDR3 coding DNA: TGTGCCAGCAGCTTCGGGACGGCCGCTAACTATGGCTACACCTTC.

This clonotype has only a few counts. This chain uses TRBV29-1 with TRBJ1-2; a possible D gene is TRBD1 (5 bases). Between the trimmed V and J ends, which lost 5 bases and 4 bases, there was a span of 14 bases. The CDR3 is 13 amino acids. The V gene's germline CDR1 is SQVTM and CDR2 ANQGSEA. Here the CDR3 reads CSVSEGWGYGYTF. The CDR3 nucleotides are TGCAGCGTTTCCGAGGGGTGGGGCTATGGCTACACCTTC.

This clonotype was found many times. The chain has TRBV10-3 and TRBJ2-5; D is uncertain. CDR3 size: 18 residues. Trimming stripped 4 bases from V and 2 bases from J, with 23 bases between. The germline gives CDR1 ENHRY, CDR2 SYGVKD. CDR3 amino acids: CAISGRHPQQRSQETQYF. The CDR3 DNA sequence: TGTGCCATCAGTGGACGACACCCCCAACAACGGTCGCAAGAGACCCAGTACTTC.

This sequence joins TRBV6-6 and TRBJ2-2, with D possibly TRBD2 on 5 matching bases. Looked up from germline, CDR1 is MNHNY and CDR2 is SVGAGI (reference sequence). This CDR3 spans 16 amino acids. The germline V and J ends were trimmed by 6 bases and 7 bases, with 21 bases remaining between them. The CDR3 coding sequence is TGTGCCAGCAGCCCCGAGGAGGCGAACTTGATCGGGGAGCTGTTTTTT. It codes for CASSPEEANLIGELFF.

The genes are TRBV20-1 and TRBJ2-3; 10 nucleotides line up with TRBD2. Germline CDR1 reads DFQATT; CDR2 reads SNEGSKA (reference sequence). This CDR3 contains 14 residues. V was clipped by 6 bases and J by 1 base; unmatched bases: 4. The CDR3 reads CSAASGRGTDTQYF. The CDR3, as DNA: TGCAGTGCCGCAAGCGGGAGGGGCACAGATACGCAGTATTTT.